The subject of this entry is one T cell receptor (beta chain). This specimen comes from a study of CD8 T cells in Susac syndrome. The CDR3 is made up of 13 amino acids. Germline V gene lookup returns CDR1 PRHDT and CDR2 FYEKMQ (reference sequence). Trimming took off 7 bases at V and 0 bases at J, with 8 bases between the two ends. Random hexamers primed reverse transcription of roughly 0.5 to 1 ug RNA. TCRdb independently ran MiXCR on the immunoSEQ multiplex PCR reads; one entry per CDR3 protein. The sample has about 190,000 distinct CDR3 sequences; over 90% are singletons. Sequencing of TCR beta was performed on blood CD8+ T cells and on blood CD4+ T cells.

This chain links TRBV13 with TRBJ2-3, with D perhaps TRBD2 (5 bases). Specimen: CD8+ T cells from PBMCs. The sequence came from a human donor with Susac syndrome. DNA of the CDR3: TGTGCCAGCAACAGCGGTAGCACAGATACGCAGTATTTT. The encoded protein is CASNSGSTDTQYF.